This TCR beta chain was recovered during a study of T cells in Graves' hyperthyroidism and ophthalmopathy. V lost 5 bases and J lost 1, with 11 bases in between. The CDR3 loop spans 15 amino acids. This clonotype was detected a few times. Researchers took RNA transcripts and amplified the TCR beta CDR3 regions from them. Initially, a first-round RT-PCR of the TCR CDR3 employed the HTBI primer set. MiXCR, applied by TCRdb to the multiplex PCR reads, yields one record per CDR3 protein. This table holds about 370,000 distinct CDR3 sequences, roughly 15% found once. V and J are TRBV12-3 or TRBV12-4 and TRBJ2-2; TRBD2 is a possible D gene (6 bases). The TCR originated in a woman in her sixties or seventies with Graves' ophthalmopathy. The sample taken for sequencing was blood. The CDR3: CASSASGGNTGELFF. CDR3 bases: TGTGCCAGCAGTGCCTCCGGGGGGAACACCGGGGAGCTGTTTTTT.